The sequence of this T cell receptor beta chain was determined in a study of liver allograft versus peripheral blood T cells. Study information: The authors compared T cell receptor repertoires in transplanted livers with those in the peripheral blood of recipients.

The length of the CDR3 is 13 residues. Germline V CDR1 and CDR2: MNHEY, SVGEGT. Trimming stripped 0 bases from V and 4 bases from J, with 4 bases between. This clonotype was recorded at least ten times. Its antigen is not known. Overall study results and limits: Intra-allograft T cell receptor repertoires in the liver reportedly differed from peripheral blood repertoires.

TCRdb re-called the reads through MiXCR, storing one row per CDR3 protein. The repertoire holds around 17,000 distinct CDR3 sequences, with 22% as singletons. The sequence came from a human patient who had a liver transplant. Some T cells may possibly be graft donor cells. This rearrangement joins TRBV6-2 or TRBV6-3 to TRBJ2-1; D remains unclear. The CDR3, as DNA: TGTGCCAGCAGTTACTCCTTGTACAATGAGCAGTTCTTC. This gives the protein CASSYSLYNEQFF.